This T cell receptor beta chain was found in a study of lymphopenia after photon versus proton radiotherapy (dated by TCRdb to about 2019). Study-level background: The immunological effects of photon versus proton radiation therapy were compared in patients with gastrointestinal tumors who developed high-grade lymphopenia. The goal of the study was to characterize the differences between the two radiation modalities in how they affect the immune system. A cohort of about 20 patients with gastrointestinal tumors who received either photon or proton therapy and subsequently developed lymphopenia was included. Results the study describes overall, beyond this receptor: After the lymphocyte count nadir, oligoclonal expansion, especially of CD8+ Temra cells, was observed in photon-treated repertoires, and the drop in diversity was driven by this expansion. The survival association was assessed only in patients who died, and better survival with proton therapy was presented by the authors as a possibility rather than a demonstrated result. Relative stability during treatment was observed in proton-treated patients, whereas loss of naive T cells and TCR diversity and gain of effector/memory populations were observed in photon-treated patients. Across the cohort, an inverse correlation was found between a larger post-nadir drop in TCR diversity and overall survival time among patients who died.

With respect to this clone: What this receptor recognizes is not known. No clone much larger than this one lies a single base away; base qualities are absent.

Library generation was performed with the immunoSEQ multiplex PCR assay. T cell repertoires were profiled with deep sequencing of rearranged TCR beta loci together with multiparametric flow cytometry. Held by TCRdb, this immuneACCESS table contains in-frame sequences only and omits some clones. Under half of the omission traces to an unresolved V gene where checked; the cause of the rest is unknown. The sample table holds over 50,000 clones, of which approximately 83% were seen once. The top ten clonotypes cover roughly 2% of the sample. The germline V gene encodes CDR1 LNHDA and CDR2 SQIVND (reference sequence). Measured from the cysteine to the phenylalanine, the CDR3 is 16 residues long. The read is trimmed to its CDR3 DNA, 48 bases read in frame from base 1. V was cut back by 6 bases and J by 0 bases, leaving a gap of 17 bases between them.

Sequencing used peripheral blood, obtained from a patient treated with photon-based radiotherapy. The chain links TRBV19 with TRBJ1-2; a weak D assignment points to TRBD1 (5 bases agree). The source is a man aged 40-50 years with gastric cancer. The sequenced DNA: TGTGCCAGTAGGCGCGACAGAGCTACCTCTAACTATGGCTACACCTTC. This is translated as CASRRDRATSNYGYTF.